This T cell receptor (beta chain) was identified in a study of OX40 agonist ivuxolimab in advanced cancers. Study details: Hepatocellular carcinoma, melanoma, renal cell or head and neck cancer was diagnosed in the dose-escalation patients. Averaging 60 years in age, with a range of about 23 to 90, the cohort was approximately 83% male.

Repertoires were generated with immunoSEQ multiplex PCR, while TCRdb's copy carries only in-frame clones and drops some. The sample records roughly 93,000 clones, 91% being singletons. V shed 4 bases and J shed 0 bases, with 16 bases lying between them. Germline values: CDR1 MDHEN, CDR2 SYDVKM. The CDR3 extends over 17 amino acids. This sequence was found in an adult with an advanced solid tumor such as melanoma, head and neck, liver or kidney cancer. The sample consisted of CD4+ or CD8+ T cells sorted from blood, taken in a trial of the OX40 agonist ivuxolimab. J is TRBJ1-5 and V is TRBV28; D is unresolved. CDR3 amino acids: CASSSDGAPYSNQPQHF. The CDR3 nucleotides read TGTGCCAGCAGTTCGGACGGCGCGCCCTATAGCAATCAGCCCCAGCATTTT.